These 24 T cell receptor beta chains were sequenced from one sample in a study of beta chain features in type 1 diabetes. The whole isolated RNA underwent reverse transcription, so sequencing captured expressed TCRB transcripts. Assay used: immunoSEQ multiplex PCR; TCRdb lists only in-frame clones, some missing. Of more than 350,000 clones detected, 11% appear once; the ten largest clones hold more than 0.045%. Sequencing used naive CD4+ T cells from blood. These receptors were collected from a woman aged 18-30 years in good health.

This clone was seen more than once but under ten times. The V and J genes are TRBV27 and TRBJ2-3, with D perhaps TRBD2 (6 bases). Trimming removed 8 bases from V and 0 bases from J, with 18 bases in between. The length of the CDR3 is 16 residues. CDR1 MNHEY and CDR2 SMNVEV come from the germline V gene (reference sequence). CDR3 DNA: TGTGCCAGCTCGCGAGCCCCGGGACTGAGCACAGATACGCAGTATTTT. Translating gives CASSRAPGLSTDTQYF.

The chain employs TRBV2 and TRBJ2-3; D is possibly TRBD2 (5 bases). Germline V CDR1 and CDR2: SNHLY, FYNNEI. The CDR3 runs 15 residues. Between the trimmed V and J ends, which lost 5 bases and 4 bases, there was a span of 16 bases. The CDR3 here is CASSPDTSSADTQYF. The CDR3 DNA reads as TGTGCCAGCAGTCCCGACACTAGTTCCGCAGATACGCAGTATTTT. The variable domain in full, with the rest retrieved from reference TRBV2 and TRBJ2-3, is EPEVTQTPSHQVTQMGQEVILRCVPISNHLYFYWYRQILGQKVEFLVSFYNNEISEKSEIFDDQFSVERPDGSNFTLKIRSTKLEDSAMYFCASSPDTSSADTQYFGPGTRLTVL.

J is TRBJ2-1 and V is TRBV29-1, with 12 bases lining up with TRBD2. The CDR3 spans 14 residues. V was clipped by 2 bases and J by 10 bases; unmatched bases: 6. The V gene's germline CDR1 is SQVTM and CDR2 ANQGSEA. CDR3 sequence: CSVERLAGGAEQFF. For the CDR3, the DNA is TGCAGCGTTGAAAGGCTAGCGGGAGGGGCGGAGCAGTTCTTC.

V usage is TRBV7-9 and J usage is TRBJ2-5; maybe TRBD1 (5 bases). The V and J ends lost 5 bases and 5 bases respectively, with 12 bases between them. The germline gives CDR1 SEHNR, CDR2 FQNEAQ (reference sequence). The CDR3 totals 13 residues. Written as DNA, the CDR3 is TGTGCCAGCAGCATACAGGTTTGGGAGACCCAGTACTTC. This gives the protein CASSIQVWETQYF.

The V and J genes are TRBV9 and TRBJ2-1; D is ambiguous. Trimming stripped 0 bases from V and 5 bases from J, with 12 bases between. Germline V CDR1 and CDR2: SGDLS, YYNGEE. The CDR3 contains 15 residues. CDR3 sequence: CASSVDSGADNEQFF. The CDR3 nucleotides are TGTGCCAGCAGCGTAGATTCCGGTGCGGACAATGAGCAGTTCTTC.

In this sample, this clone turned up a few times. This chain links TRBV29-1 with TRBJ2-5; possibly TRBD1 for D (6 bases). Germline V gene sequence: CDR1 SQVTM, CDR2 ANQGSEA. The CDR3 runs 14 residues. Trimming removed 3 bases from V and 2 bases from J, with 13 bases in between. The CDR3 protein is CSVDLGHPQETQYF. The CDR3 DNA is TGCAGCGTTGATCTGGGACACCCACAAGAGACCCAGTACTTC.

J is TRBJ1-6 and V is TRBV25-1; D remains unclear. Trimming pared 1 base from V and 4 bases from J, leaving 8 bases between. The CDR3 consists of 15 residues. The germline gives CDR1 MGHDK, CDR2 SYGVNS. This CDR3 reads CASSESEPYNSPLHF. As DNA, the CDR3 is TGTGCCAGCAGTGAATCTGAGCCTTATAATTCACCCCTCCACTTT.

The chain links TRBV9 to TRBJ2-1; D unclear. This CDR3 comprises 12 residues. Trimming shortened V by 2 bases and J by 8 bases, and 8 bases separated the two germline ends. Germline-derived CDR1 and CDR2 are SGDLS and YYNGEE. The CDR3 DNA follows: TGTGCCAGCAGCGTGACACTCCATGAGCAGTTCTTC. Protein: CASSVTLHEQFF.

J is TRBJ2-3 and V is TRBV14; D may be TRBD2 (5 bases). CDR1 and CDR2 from the germline V gene are SGHDN and FVKESK. V lost 0 bases and J lost 0, with 10 bases in between. The CDR3 sequence is 16 residues long. CDR3 amino acids: CASSQDSDSSTDTQYF. DNA of the CDR3: TGTGCCAGCAGCCAAGATTCGGACTCTAGCACAGATACGCAGTATTTT.

The V call is TRBV7-9, the J call TRBJ2-1, with 9 nucleotides matching TRBD1. The length of the CDR3 is 11 residues. Per germline, CDR1 SEHNR and CDR2 FQNEAQ (reference sequence). The CDR3 DNA follows: TGTGCTATAACAGGGGGCTATGAGCAGTTCTTC. This encodes CAITGGYEQFF. The variable domain in full, with the rest retrieved from reference TRBV7-9 and TRBJ2-1, is DTGVSQNPRHKITKRGQNVTFRCDPISEHNRLYWYRQTLGQGPEFLTYFQNEAQLEKSRLLSDRFSAERPKGSFSTLEIQRTEQGDSAMYLCAITGGYEQFFGPGTRLTVL.

CDR3 coding DNA: TGCAGCGTTGTAGGTCAGGGGGCTTTGAACACTGAAGCTTTCTTT. Its protein is CSVVGQGALNTEAFF. The chain employs TRBV29-1 and TRBJ1-1, with 8 bases lining up with TRBD1. J gave up 0 bases and V 4 bases, and 7 bases lay outside the gene matches. CDR1 is SQVTM, CDR2 ANQGSEA, per germline. This CDR3 has 15 residues.

This rearrangement joins TRBV7-2 to TRBJ2-7; 8 nucleotides match TRBD2. The CDR3 has 15 residues. V gave up 2 bases and J gave up 9 bases; unmatched junction bases: 12. In germline, CDR1 is SGHTA, CDR2 FQGNSA. The CDR3 loop is CASSLYVSGRDGQYF. The CDR3 DNA reads as TGTGCCAGCAGCTTATATGTGAGCGGGAGAGATGGGCAGTACTTC.

This clone came up a few times. The chain employs TRBV28 and TRBJ2-7, with TRBD2 as a possible D gene (6 bases). This CDR3 contains 14 residues. Trimming took 6 bases from V and 0 from J, leaving 12 bases between them. Germline CDR1 is MDHEN and CDR2 is SYDVKM. The DNA of the CDR3 is TGTGCCAGCAGACCCGGGGGAATCTCCTACGAGCAGTACGTC. Translated, it gives CASRPGGISYEQYV.

The rearrangement links TRBV11-2 to TRBJ2-1; 8 positions agree with TRBD2. This CDR3 contains 16 residues. V shed 5 bases, J shed 4 bases, and the junction held 10 bases outside the gene matches. Germline assignment: CDR1 SGHAT and CDR2 FQNNGV. This CDR3 reads CASSPEMAGGYNEQFF. Written as DNA, the CDR3 is TGTGCCAGCAGCCCCGAGATGGCGGGGGGATACAATGAGCAGTTCTTC.

This clone has just a few counts. The chain links TRBV2 to TRBJ2-3; 10 bases line up with TRBD2. V was pared by 6 bases and J by 2 bases, with 2 bases of the junction left unmatched. From germline, CDR1 is SNHLY and CDR2 FYNNEI. The CDR3 covers 14 residues. CDR3 DNA: TGTGCCAGCAGACTAGCGGGATTCACAGATACGCAGTATTTT. This gives the protein CASRLAGFTDTQYF.

The rearrangement links TRBV7-3 to TRBJ2-1; 7 nucleotides agree with TRBD2. Germline-derived CDR1 and CDR2 are SGHTA and FQGTGA. The CDR3 is made up of 16 amino acids. V lost 0 bases and J lost 2; bases outside the gene matches: 4. In DNA form, the CDR3 reads TGTGCCAGCAGCTTAACGGGAGGGCTTCCCTACAATGAGCAGTTCTTC. This gives the protein CASSLTGGLPYNEQFF.

Only a few counts were recorded for this clone. This sequence joins TRBV4-3 and TRBJ2-2; D unclear. In germline, CDR1 is LGHNA, CDR2 YSLEER. The CDR3 is made up of 14 amino acids. V lost 1 base and J 1 base, leaving 4 bases between the germline ends. In DNA, the CDR3 is TGCGCCAGCAGCCAAGGACAGAACACCGGGGAGCTGTTTTTT. Residues: CASSQGQNTGELFF.

To note about this clone: Other DNA variants within this sample encode the same CDR3. The DNA of the CDR3 is TGTGCCAGCAGCTTCGGGGGGAGCTCCTACGAGCAGTACTTC. Translated, it gives CASSFGGSSYEQYF. This chain joins TRBV7-2 and TRBJ2-7, with 7 positions matching TRBD2. Germline V lookup: CDR1 SGHTA, CDR2 FQGNSA. V was clipped by 3 bases and J by 0 bases; unmatched bases: 2. The CDR3 is made up of 14 amino acids. Supplemented by reference TRBV7-2 and TRBJ2-7, the full variable domain reads GAGVSQSPSNKVTEKGKDVELRCDPISGHTALYWYRQSLGQGLEFLIYFQGNSAPDKSGLPSDRFSAERTGGSVSTLTIQRTQQEDSAVYLCASSFGGSSYEQYFGPGTRLTVT.

In its sample, this clone was seen a few times. The J gene is TRBJ2-3, the V gene TRBV7-9; possibly TRBD2 for D (5 bases). The V and J ends lost 0 bases and 1 base respectively, with 8 bases between them. The CDR3 spans 15 residues. CDR1 SEHNR and CDR2 FQNEAQ come from the germline V gene (reference sequence). The CDR3 loop reads CASSLAWGGTDTQYF. The CDR3 DNA is TGTGCCAGCAGCTTAGCGTGGGGAGGCACAGATACGCAGTATTTT.

This clone appeared a few times. CDR3 bases: TGTGCCAGCTCCCTGGTGGGATCCAATCAGCCCCAGCATTTT. This gives the protein CASSLVGSNQPQHF. The genes are TRBV6-5 and TRBJ1-5, with D unclear. This CDR3 spans 14 amino acids. Trimming cost V 8 bases and J 3 bases, with 14 bases left between them. Germline loops: CDR1 MNHEY, CDR2 SVGAGI.

This clone was seen a few times. CDR3 bases: TGTGCCAGCAGTTATTCCCCTGGGACGGCAGATACGCAGTATTTT. Translated, it gives CASSYSPGTADTQYF. This chain uses TRBV6-5 with TRBJ2-3; D is tentatively TRBD1 or TRBD2 (5 bases each). The germline V gene encodes CDR1 MNHEY and CDR2 SVGAGI. Trimming pared 3 bases from V and 4 bases from J, leaving 14 bases between. This CDR3 is 15 amino acids long.

The chain is built from TRBV4-2 and TRBJ1-3; 8 positions match TRBD1. Germline CDR1 and CDR2: LGHNA and YNFKEQ. V lost 4 bases to trimming and J lost 7 bases; unmatched junction nucleotides: 12. This CDR3 has 16 amino acids. The DNA for the CDR3 is TGTGCCAGCAGCCTTACCGGGACAGGTGGACGGAACACCATATATTTT. Translation: CASSLTGTGGRNTIYF.

This clone has more than one count but fewer than ten. The V and J genes are TRBV11-3 and TRBJ2-1; D perhaps matches TRBD1 (6 bases). Trimming removed 4 bases at V and 2 bases at J, with 15 bases between. This CDR3 comprises 16 residues. Germline values: CDR1 SGHNT, CDR2 YENEEA. The CDR3 sequence is CASSYIRGTAYNEQFF. CDR3 nucleotide sequence: TGTGCCAGCAGCTACATCAGGGGTACTGCCTACAATGAGCAGTTCTTC.

The chain uses TRBV5-6 and TRBJ2-7; 7 bases are shared with TRBD2. The CDR3 sequence is 14 residues long. Germline CDR1 reads SGHDT; CDR2 reads YYEEEE. With 3 bases clipped from V and 0 bases from J, the junction kept 3 bases outside the gene matches. The chain's CDR3 is CASSSGRASYEQYF. The CDR3, as DNA: TGTGCCAGCAGCTCGGGGAGGGCCTCCTACGAGCAGTACTTC.